These 7 T cell receptor beta chains share one sample of origin, sequenced in a study of T cells after yellow fever vaccination. TCRdb processed the 5' RACE reads anew with MiXCR; each CDR3 protein has one entry. The table records 450,000 to 550,000 distinct CDR3 sequences, roughly 19% of them present only once. Material: PBMCs, obtained 15 days after the yellow fever booster vaccination. These receptors all come from a young man who received the YFV17D yellow fever vaccine.

This clonotype appeared a few times. The chain recombines TRBV11-1 with TRBJ2-5; the match to TRBD2 covers 12 bases. Germline V lookup: CDR1 SGHAT, CDR2 FQDESV (reference sequence). With V trimmed by 5 bases and J by 5 bases, 15 bases remained unmatched. There are 18 residues in the CDR3. CDR3: CASSQSPRLAGVSETQYF. DNA of the CDR3: TGTGCCAGCAGCCAAAGCCCCCGACTAGCGGGAGTATCTGAGACCCAGTACTTC. The full variable domain, rest sourced from reference TRBV11-1 and TRBJ2-5, is EAEVAQSPRYKITEKSQAVAFWCDPISGHATLYWYRQILGQGPELLVQFQDESVVDDSQLPKDRFSAERLKGVDSTLKIQPAELGDSAMYLCASSQSPRLAGVSETQYFGPGTRLLVL.

V is TRBV20-1 and J is TRBJ2-1; 7 bases map to TRBD2. V lost 5 bases and J lost 5; bases outside the gene matches: 12. Germline-derived CDR1 and CDR2 are DFQATT and SNEGSKA (reference sequence). This CDR3 comprises 15 residues. CDR3 sequence: CSARIGTTDDNEQFF. The CDR3 region has the DNA TGCAGTGCTCGAATCGGGACTACCGATGACAATGAGCAGTTCTTC.

There are a few counts of this clonotype. The rearrangement uses TRBV9 and TRBJ2-7; 7 positions match TRBD2. There are 17 residues in the CDR3. V dropped 0 bases and J dropped 3; count of bases not matched to a gene: 12. Germline CDR1 reads SGDLS; CDR2 reads YYNGEE. CDR3 loop: CASSVEGGALAIYEQYF. CDR3 sequence (DNA): TGTGCCAGCAGCGTAGAGGGAGGGGCTCTGGCTATCTACGAGCAGTACTTC.

In this sample, this clonotype turned up a few times. The J gene is TRBJ2-2, the V gene TRBV19, with 7 bases matching TRBD2. The CDR3 spans 14 residues. The V gene's germline CDR1 is LNHDA and CDR2 SQIVND (reference sequence). V trimming: 7 bases; J trimming: 7 bases; junction bases outside the gene matches: 9. The chain's CDR3 is CASTPLGRVGELFF. The CDR3 DNA is TGTGCCAGTACCCCTTTGGGGAGGGTCGGGGAGCTGTTTTTT. Combining the CDR3 with reference TRBV19 and TRBJ2-2 gives the whole variable domain DGGITQSPKYLFRKEGQNVTLSCEQNLNHDAMYWYRQDPGQGLRLIYYSQIVNDFQKGDIAEGYSVSREKKESFPLTVTSAQKNPTAFYLCASTPLGRVGELFFGEGSRLTVL.

This clonotype was detected only a few times. CDR3 nucleotides: TGTGCCAGCAGCGTAGCCCTGCGCCGCACCGGGGAGCTGTTTTTT. It codes for CASSVALRRTGELFF. V usage is TRBV9 and J usage is TRBJ2-2; D remains ambiguous. V dropped 0 bases and J dropped 4 bases, with 10 bases sitting between them. The CDR3 is 15 residues long. Germline V gene sequence: CDR1 SGDLS, CDR2 YYNGEE.

This sequence joins TRBV20-1 and TRBJ2-1, with 9 bases fitting TRBD2. The CDR3 sequence is 17 residues long. V lost 6 bases and J lost 0; bases outside the gene matches: 12. Germline V lookup: CDR1 DFQATT, CDR2 SNEGSKA (reference sequence). This chain's CDR3 is CSANPALAGSSYNEQFF. Written as DNA, the CDR3 is TGCAGTGCCAATCCTGCTCTAGCGGGGAGCTCCTACAATGAGCAGTTCTTC.

This clonotype occurred a few times. The rearrangement joins TRBV20-1 to TRBJ2-4, with D perhaps matching TRBD2 (5 bases). Germline CDR1 and CDR2: DFQATT and SNEGSKA (reference sequence). Trimming pared 6 bases from V and 7 bases from J, leaving 19 bases between. The CDR3 loop spans 14 amino acids. CDR3 DNA sequence: TGCAGTGCCGAGGCCAACGGGGTAATGAACATTCAGTACTTC. Its protein product is CSAEANGVMNIQYF.